A single sample gave rise to the 29 T cell receptor beta chains below, sequenced in a study of T-cell memory formation after mild COVID-19. Each CDR3 protein is one row after TCRdb ran MiXCR on the 5' RACE reads. The sample yields 150,000 to 200,000 distinct CDR3 sequences, roughly 15% seen once. Specimen: PBMCs or a T cell subset sorted from them (not recorded which). The receptors come from an adult woman who had mild COVID-19 (a few samples of this study predate the infection). Cell type and time point are not known.

This clonotype was recorded a few times. This chain links TRBV12-3 or TRBV12-4 with TRBJ2-5, with 7 bases aligning to TRBD1. Trimming cost V 4 bases and J 5 bases; bases outside gene matches: 1. This CDR3 region has 12 residues. The DNA of the CDR3 is TGTGCCAGCAGTTCACAGGGGGAGACCCAGTACTTC. It specifies CASSSQGETQYF.

In this sample, this clonotype turned up a few times. The rearrangement uses TRBV7-2 and TRBJ2-1; 8 nucleotides align to TRBD2. There are 13 residues in the CDR3. Germline lookup yields CDR1 SGHTA and CDR2 FQGNSA. With V trimmed by 5 bases and J by 8 bases, 5 bases remained unmatched. CDR3 sequence: CASSAGLAYEQFF. The CDR3 region has the DNA TGTGCCAGCAGCGCAGGACTAGCCTATGAGCAGTTCTTC.

This clonotype has only a few counts. The V and J genes are TRBV15 and TRBJ2-7; 7 positions agree with TRBD2. Germline CDR1 reads LNHNV; CDR2 reads YYDKDF (reference sequence). V lost 5 bases, J lost 2 bases, and 6 bases stayed unmatched. This CDR3 comprises 14 residues. This chain's CDR3 is CATSASGTPYEQYF. The CDR3 coding sequence is TGTGCCACCAGCGCAAGCGGGACTCCCTACGAGCAGTACTTC. Combining the CDR3 with reference TRBV15 and TRBJ2-7 gives the whole variable domain DAMVIQNPRYQVTQFGKPVTLSCSQTLNHNVMYWYQQKSSQAPKLLFHYYDKDFNNEADTPDNFQSRRPNTSFCFLDIRSPGLGDTAMYLCATSASGTPYEQYFGPGTRLTVT.

The genes are TRBV5-1 and TRBJ2-2; D may be TRBD1 (5 bases). This CDR3 contains 15 residues. CDR1 and CDR2 (germline): SGHRS, YFSETQ. V was cut by 1 base and J by 4 bases, with 11 bases left in between. CDR3: CASSLFSQVTGELFF. CDR3 DNA sequence: TGCGCCAGCAGCTTGTTCTCACAGGTCACCGGGGAGCTGTTTTTT.

The chain uses TRBV2 and TRBJ2-7, with D possibly TRBD1 on 6 matching bases. The CDR3 covers 14 residues. With 6 bases removed from V and 1 base from J, the gap between germline ends came to 13 bases. CDR1 and CDR2 from the germline V gene are SNHLY and FYNNEI. The CDR3 nucleotides are TGTGCCAGCAGGCCCACAGGGTGGTCCTACGAGCAGTACTTC. It specifies CASRPTGWSYEQYF.

This chain connects TRBV11-2 to TRBJ2-7, with 7 bases that match TRBD2. The CDR3 spans 15 residues. In germline, CDR1 is SGHAT, CDR2 FQNNGV. J lost 5 bases, V lost 4 bases, and 11 bases had no gene match. The DNA for the CDR3 is TGTGCCAGCAGCTCCCTAGCGGCAGCGGGGAACGAGCAGTACTTC. As protein: CASSSLAAAGNEQYF. Full variable domain (remainder filled in from reference TRBV11-2 and TRBJ2-7): EAGVAQSPRYKIIEKRQSVAFWCNPISGHATLYWYQQILGQGPKLLIQFQNNGVVDDSQLPKDRFSAERLKGVDSTLKIQPAKLEDSAVYLCASSSLAAAGNEQYFGPGTRLTVT.

The chain carries TRBV6-1 and TRBJ2-7; D possibly uses TRBD1 or TRBD2 (5 bases each). Germline loops: CDR1 MNHNS, CDR2 SASEGT. V lost 8 bases and J 3 bases, leaving 17 bases between the germline ends. The CDR3 totals 14 residues. The CDR3, as DNA: TGTGCCAGCGACTCCGGGACGGCCGACTACGAGCAGTACTTC. This sequence encodes CASDSGTADYEQYF.

The table lists this clonotype with a few counts. V gene TRBV7-2 combines with J gene TRBJ2-1; 8 nucleotides line up with TRBD2. Germline CDR1 is SGHTA and CDR2 is FQGNSA. V dropped 7 bases and J dropped 6; count of bases not matched to a gene: 8. The CDR3 is 14 amino acids. CDR3 sequence (DNA): TGTGCCAGCAAGGGGACTAGTCAACGCAATGAGCAGTTCTTC. It yields the protein CASKGTSQRNEQFF.

This clonotype was seen at least ten times. The V gene is TRBV5-6, the J gene TRBJ2-7, with 7 bases that match TRBD1. The trim removed 0 bases at V and 0 bases at J, leaving 0 bases unmatched. CDR3 length: 14 residues. Germline loops: CDR1 SGHDT, CDR2 YYEEEE. In DNA, the CDR3 is TGTGCCAGCAGCTTGGGGGACAGCTCCTACGAGCAGTACTTC. This translates into CASSLGDSSYEQYF.

The chain couples TRBV12-5 to TRBJ2-1; D remains unclear. The CDR3 runs 18 residues. The V gene's germline CDR1 is LGHNT and CDR2 FRNRAP. V gave up 4 bases and J gave up 0 bases, with 19 bases separating them. The CDR3 DNA is TGTGCTAGTGGTTCCACCGGGCTGAGCCTTGGCTCCTACAATGAGCAGTTCTTC. Encoded protein: CASGSTGLSLGSYNEQFF.

The J gene is TRBJ2-4, the V gene TRBV27, with D perhaps TRBD1 or TRBD2 (5 bases each). This CDR3 region has 16 residues. Germline V gene data show CDR1 as MNHEY and CDR2 as SMNVEV (reference sequence). V was trimmed by 5 bases and J by 5 bases, leaving 19 bases between them. The CDR3 sequence: CASSTSRVGEQNIQYF. The CDR3, as DNA: TGTGCCAGCAGTACCTCTAGGGTGGGGGAACAAAACATTCAGTACTTC.

This clonotype was seen a handful of times. The V gene is TRBV21-1, the J gene TRBJ2-7; no check of the table's D call, TRBD2, against the DNA was made. TRBV21-1 is a pseudogene segment. The CDR3 length is 15 residues. For the CDR3, the DNA is TGTGCCAGCAGCCTTAGCGGGAGGGTTCCCCACGAGCAGTACTTC. Translated: CASSLSGRVPHEQYF.

This CDR3 reads CASSFGTGGGYEQYF. CDR3 in DNA: TGTGCCAGCAGCTTCGGGACAGGGGGTGGTTACGAGCAGTACTTC. The chain employs TRBV7-9 and TRBJ2-7; TRBD1 matches at 11 bases. The germline CDR1 and CDR2 sequences are SEHNR and FQNEAQ (reference sequence). Trimming at V came to 3 bases and at J to 4 bases, leaving 5 bases not matched to a gene. This CDR3 is built from 15 residues.

The rearrangement links TRBV2 to TRBJ2-5; the match to TRBD2 covers 8 bases. This CDR3 region has 15 residues. The junction had 6 bases not matched to a gene; V was cut back by 6 bases and J by 0 bases. Germline CDR1 reads SNHLY; CDR2 reads FYNNEI. The CDR3: CASRRLATDQETQYF. As DNA, the CDR3 is TGTGCCAGCAGGAGACTAGCGACCGACCAAGAGACCCAGTACTTC.

V usage is TRBV12-3 or TRBV12-4 and J usage is TRBJ2-3; no definite D call. The CDR3 sequence is 12 residues long. The V end was cut by 4 bases, the J end by 0 bases, with 2 bases between. The CDR3 nucleotides read TGTGCCAGCAGTTGGAGCACAGATACGCAGTATTTT. Amino acids: CASSWSTDTQYF.

The gene calls are TRBV18 and TRBJ2-3; 7 bases are shared with TRBD1. J gave up 2 bases and V 4 bases, and 9 bases lay outside the gene matches. Germline CDR1 is KGHSH and CDR2 is LQKENI. The CDR3 has 16 amino acids. CDR3 coding DNA: TGTGCCAGCTCACAGGGGGCCTTGACAGCCACAGATACGCAGTATTTT. Its translation: CASSQGALTATDTQYF.

The chain combines TRBV28 with TRBJ2-7; 11 bases fit TRBD2. With V trimmed by 6 bases and J by 3 bases, 4 bases remained unmatched. The germline CDR1 and CDR2 sequences are MDHEN and SYDVKM. This CDR3 contains 14 residues. The CDR3 bases are TGTGCCAGCAGAGGTACTAGCGGGAGCTACGAGCAGTACTTC. This gives the protein CASRGTSGSYEQYF.

This chain's CDR3 is CASSPYEGGEDTQYF. Here the CDR3 DNA reads TGTGCCAGCAGCCCGTACGAGGGAGGGGAAGATACGCAGTATTTT. The chain carries TRBV25-1 and TRBJ2-3, with TRBD2 identical over 7 bases. Germline V gene lookup returns CDR1 MGHDK and CDR2 SYGVNS. This CDR3 has 15 residues. V shed 6 bases, J shed 5 bases, and the junction held 11 bases outside the gene matches.

This clonotype has more than one count but fewer than ten. This rearrangement joins TRBV12-3 or TRBV12-4 to TRBJ2-7, with D possibly matching TRBD2 (6 bases). Trimming removed 6 bases from V and 7 bases from J, with 10 bases in between. There are 11 residues in the CDR3. The CDR3 spells CASSRDWEQYF. Here the CDR3 DNA reads TGTGCCAGCAGCCGGGACTGGGAGCAGTACTTC.

This clonotype was counted only a few times. The chain joins TRBV24-1 to TRBJ2-1, with 12 bases fitting TRBD2. The junction had 7 bases not matched to a gene; V was cut back by 3 bases and J by 5 bases. The CDR3 spans 17 residues. In germline, CDR1 is KGHDR, CDR2 SFDVKD. DNA of the CDR3: TGTGCCACCAGTGATCCTCTCGGACTAGCGGGACACAATGAGCAGTTCTTC. As protein: CATSDPLGLAGHNEQFF.

The chain combines TRBV7-8 with TRBJ2-7; D is ambiguous. Germline assignment: CDR1 SGHVS and CDR2 FQNEAQ. Trimming cost V 2 bases and J 0 bases, with 11 bases left between them. The CDR3 consists of 15 residues. In DNA, the CDR3 is TGTGCCAGCAGCTTACGATTAGGGCCCTCCTACGAGCAGTACTTC. It specifies CASSLRLGPSYEQYF.

This clonotype was recorded a few times. The chain joins TRBV20-1 to TRBJ2-7; unclear D gene. The CDR3 has 13 residues. The V end lost 5 bases, the J end lost 3 bases, and 14 bases lay between the germline ends. Per germline, CDR1 DFQATT and CDR2 SNEGSKA (reference sequence). The CDR3 region is CSALPGTLYEQYF. CDR3 nucleotide sequence: TGCAGTGCTCTGCCAGGAACTCTCTACGAGCAGTACTTC.

This clonotype was counted between two and nine times. This chain joins TRBV20-1 and TRBJ2-3, with 9 bases lining up with TRBD2. V shed 1 base and J 6 bases; nucleotides not matched to a gene: 11. In germline, CDR1 is DFQATT, CDR2 SNEGSKA (reference sequence). The CDR3 has 16 residues. The CDR3 loop reads CSARVSSGRPTDTQYF. The CDR3 DNA sequence: TGCAGTGCTAGAGTTTCCAGCGGGAGGCCTACGGATACGCAGTATTTT.

This clonotype has only a few counts. The CDR3 loop reads CASSQEWGVGHTQYF. CDR3 nucleotides: TGCGCCAGCAGCCAAGAATGGGGGGTGGGACATACGCAGTATTTT. The rearrangement links TRBV4-3 to TRBJ2-3; tentatively, D is TRBD2 (6 bases). CDR1 and CDR2 from the germline V gene are LGHNA and YSLEER. The CDR3 length is 15 residues. V lost 0 bases to trimming and J lost 7 bases, with 14 bases between them.

CDR3 in amino acids: CASSQDLLADTQYF. In nucleotides, the CDR3 is TGCGCCAGCAGCCAAGATCTCTTAGCCGATACGCAGTATTTT. The rearrangement links TRBV4-3 to TRBJ2-3, with D unresolved. The CDR3 extends over 14 amino acids. Germline CDR1 is LGHNA and CDR2 is YSLEER. Trimming cost V 0 bases and J 6 bases, with 10 bases left between them.

The chain recombines TRBV5-1 with TRBJ2-2, with D unresolved. Looked up from germline, CDR1 is SGHRS and CDR2 is YFSETQ. Between the trimmed V and J ends, which lost 0 bases and 3 bases, there was a span of 12 bases. This CDR3 has 16 residues. CDR3 loop: CASSLAVGAYTGELFF. Written as DNA, the CDR3 is TGCGCCAGCAGCTTGGCGGTTGGAGCCTACACCGGGGAGCTGTTTTTT.

The chain has TRBV12-3 or TRBV12-4 and TRBJ2-1; the D gene could be TRBD1 or TRBD2 (5 bases each). This CDR3 contains 13 residues. V dropped 4 bases and J dropped 7 bases, with 11 bases sitting between them. The DNA of the CDR3 is TGTGCCAGCAGTTACTCAGGGAGTAATGAGCAGTTCTTC. Protein: CASSYSGSNEQFF.

The count of this clonotype is one. CDR3 DNA: TGTGCCAGCAGCCTCAACAGGGGAGGCTACACCTTC. Protein product: CASSLNRGGYTF. The chain recombines TRBV7-2 with TRBJ1-2; TRBD1 agrees at 7 bases. This CDR3 is 12 amino acids long. J lost 8 bases, V lost 5 bases, and 5 bases had no gene match. CDR1 and CDR2 from the germline V gene are SGHTA and FQGNSA.

In its sample, this clonotype was seen many times. The V gene is TRBV5-5, the J gene TRBJ2-5, with 10 bases that match TRBD1. This CDR3 is 14 amino acids long. Germline V gives CDR1 SGHKS, CDR2 YYEKEE (reference sequence). Losses at the gene ends were 5 bases for V and 1 base for J; bases not matched to a gene: 2. In nucleotides, the CDR3 is TGTGCCAGCAGTCGGGACAGGGGCCAAGAGACCCAGTACTTC. Its protein product is CASSRDRGQETQYF.